Below, one T cell receptor beta chain is given with its context. The V gene's germline CDR1 is MNHNS and CDR2 SASEGT. The CDR3 is 15 amino acids. Trimming stripped 3 bases from V and 0 bases from J, with 6 bases between. Only in-frame clones appear in the TCRdb table, and some are missing; sequencing was by immunoSEQ multiplex PCR. The data contain some 1.5 million clones, around 97% of them singletons. The sample belongs to a study of shared clonotypes between healthy human individuals. The gene calls are TRBV6-1 and TRBJ2-6; possibly TRBD1 for D (5 bases). The source is a man aged 30-40 years in good health. Sequencing input: naive CD4+ T cells sorted from blood. The subset here: CD45RA+ positively selected. The chain's CDR3 is CASSEQGSGANVLTF. The CDR3 DNA reads TGTGCCAGCAGTGAGCAGGGCTCTGGGGCCAACGTCCTGACTTTC.